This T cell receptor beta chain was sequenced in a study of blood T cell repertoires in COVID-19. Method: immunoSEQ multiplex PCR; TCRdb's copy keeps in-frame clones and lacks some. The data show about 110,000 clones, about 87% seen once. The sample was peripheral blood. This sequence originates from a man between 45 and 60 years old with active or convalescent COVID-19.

The CDR3 nucleotides read TGTGCCAGTAGTCCAACGAAGGGGGCCTACGAGCAGTACTTC. It yields the protein CASSPTKGAYEQYF. The chain couples TRBV19 to TRBJ2-7, with D perhaps TRBD1 (6 bases). The V end lost 5 bases, the J end lost 2 bases, and 13 bases lay between the germline ends. From germline, CDR1 is LNHDA and CDR2 SQIVND (reference sequence). The CDR3 contains 14 residues.